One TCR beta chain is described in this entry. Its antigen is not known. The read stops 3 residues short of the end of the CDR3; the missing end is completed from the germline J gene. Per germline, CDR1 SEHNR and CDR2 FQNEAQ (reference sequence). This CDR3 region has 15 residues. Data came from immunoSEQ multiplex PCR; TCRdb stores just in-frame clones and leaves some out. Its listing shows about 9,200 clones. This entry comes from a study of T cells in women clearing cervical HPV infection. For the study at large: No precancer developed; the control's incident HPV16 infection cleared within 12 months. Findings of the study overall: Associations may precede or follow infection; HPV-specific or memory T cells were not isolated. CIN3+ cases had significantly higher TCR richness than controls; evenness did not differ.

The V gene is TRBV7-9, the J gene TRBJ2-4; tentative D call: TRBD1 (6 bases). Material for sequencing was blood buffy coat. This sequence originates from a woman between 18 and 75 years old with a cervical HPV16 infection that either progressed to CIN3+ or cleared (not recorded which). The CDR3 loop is CASSLTGSPNYGQYF. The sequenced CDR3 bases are TGTGCCAGCAGCTTAACAGGGAGCCCTAACTATGGT.